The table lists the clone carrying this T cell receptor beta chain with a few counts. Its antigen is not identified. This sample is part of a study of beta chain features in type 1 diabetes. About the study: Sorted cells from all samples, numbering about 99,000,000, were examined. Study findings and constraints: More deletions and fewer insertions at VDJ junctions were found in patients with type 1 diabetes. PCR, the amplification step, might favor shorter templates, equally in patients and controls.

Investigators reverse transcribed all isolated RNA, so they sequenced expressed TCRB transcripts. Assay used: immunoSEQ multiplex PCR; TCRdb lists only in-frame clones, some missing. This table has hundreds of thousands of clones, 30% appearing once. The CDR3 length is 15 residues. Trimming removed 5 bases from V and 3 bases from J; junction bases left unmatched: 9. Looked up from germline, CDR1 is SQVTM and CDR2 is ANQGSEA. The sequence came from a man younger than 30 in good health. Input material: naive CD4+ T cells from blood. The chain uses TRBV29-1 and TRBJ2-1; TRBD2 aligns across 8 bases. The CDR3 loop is CSVIIGTRGYNEQFF. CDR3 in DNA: TGCAGCGTTATTATCGGGACTAGAGGCTACAATGAGCAGTTCTTC.